This T cell receptor (beta chain) was recorded in a study of T cell changes during pregnancy in multiple sclerosis. Clones were read by immunoSEQ multiplex PCR, and TCRdb kept only the in-frame ones, dropping some. The sample lists about 57,000 clones; about 90% were seen once. The CDR3 has 18 residues. Germline CDR1 MGHRA, CDR2 YSYEKL. V lost 2 bases to trimming and J lost 2 bases; unmatched junction nucleotides: 6. The sample in question was CD4+ T cells from peripheral blood mononuclear cells, obtained in the second trimester of pregnancy. This sequence joins TRBV4-1 and TRBJ2-6; the match to TRBD2 covers 10 bases. This TCR was sampled from a female donor with multiple sclerosis, enrolled in a pregnancy study. The CDR3 DNA reads as TGCGCCAGCAGCCAATATAGCGGGGGGACCACTGGGGCCAACGTCCTGACTTTC. Amino acid sequence: CASSQYSGGTTGANVLTF.